Given below is one T cell receptor (beta chain) in context. Antigen specificity is unknown. TCRB transcripts that were expressed got sequenced, as all of the isolated RNA had been reverse transcribed. TCRdb's copy holds only in-frame clones and misses some; the assay was immunoSEQ multiplex PCR. Seen here are around 500,000 clones, roughly 31% observed once, and the top ten hold roughly 0.066%. Germline V CDR1 and CDR2: SGHVS, FNYEAQ. V lost 3 bases, J lost 2 bases, and 8 bases stayed unmatched. The CDR3 covers 18 residues. The sample is drawn from a study of beta chain features in type 1 diabetes. Study results and limitations: Patients with type 1 diabetes carried fewer insertions and had more deletions at their VDJ junctions.

This sequence was found in a man in his late teens or twenties in good health. The sequenced sample was naive CD4+ T cells from blood. The chain combines TRBV7-6 with TRBJ2-2; 11 bases fit TRBD2. The CDR3 DNA reads as TGTGCCAGCAGCTTCCCACTAGCGGGAGTCACCAACACCGGGGAGCTGTTTTTT. It yields the protein CASSFPLAGVTNTGELFF.